The 5 T cell receptor beta chains reported below all come from one sample, sequenced in a study of blood T cell repertoires in COVID-19. Only in-frame clones appear in the TCRdb table, and some are missing; sequencing was by immunoSEQ multiplex PCR. The sample contains 150,000 to 200,000 clones, 70% to 90% of which appear only once. The material sequenced was peripheral blood. The origin of the receptors is a human donor in a cohort sampled during active COVID-19.

On this clone itself: Within the sample, other DNA sequences also encode this same CDR3. V gene TRBV12-3 or TRBV12-4 combines with J gene TRBJ2-7, with D uncertain. The CDR3 loop spans 13 amino acids. V lost 1 base and J 2 bases, leaving 6 bases between the germline ends. The DNA of the CDR3 is TGTGCCAGCAGTTTAGGGCAGACCTACGAGCAGTACTTC. This gives the protein CASSLGQTYEQYF.

This clone has a single count. V is TRBV5-8 and J is TRBJ1-2; the match to TRBD1 covers 9 bases. V shed 1 base, J shed 4 bases, and the junction held 8 bases outside the gene matches. Germline assignment: CDR1 SGHTS and CDR2 YDEGEE. The CDR3 is 16 amino acids. As DNA, the CDR3 is TGTGCCAGCAGCTTGAACGCCCTGGGACAGGGCTATGGCTACACCTTC. Translating it yields CASSLNALGQGYGYTF.

This chain links TRBV5-1 with TRBJ1-1; tentative D call: TRBD1 (5 bases). From germline, CDR1 is SGHRS and CDR2 YFSETQ. With 4 bases removed from V and 1 base from J, the gap between germline ends came to 11 bases. The CDR3 runs 14 residues. For the CDR3, the DNA is TGCGCCAGCAGCCCCCTCGGACAGAACACTGAAGCTTTCTTT. It encodes CASSPLGQNTEAFF.

CDR3 amino acids: CASSQAGPPDTQYF. DNA of the CDR3: TGTGCCAGCAGCCAAGCTGGGCCCCCCGATACGCAGTATTTT. This chain links TRBV3-1 (or the pseudogene TRBV3-2) with TRBJ2-3, with unresolved D. Germline CDR1 LGHDT, CDR2 YNNKEL (reference sequence). The V end was cut by 1 base, the J end by 6 bases, with 11 bases between. The CDR3 covers 14 residues.

The rearrangement uses TRBV24-1 and TRBJ1-5, with a possible D match to TRBD1 (5 bases). V was trimmed by 5 bases and J by 1 base, leaving 8 bases between them. From germline, CDR1 is KGHDR and CDR2 SFDVKD. The CDR3 consists of 14 residues. The DNA of the CDR3 is TGTGCCACCAGTGTCCAGGGCAGCAATCAGCCCCAGCATTTT. This gives the protein CATSVQGSNQPQHF.